The source of this TCR beta chain is a study of OX40 agonist ivuxolimab in advanced cancers. About the study: The mean age was roughly 60 years, ranging from 23 to 79, with over 70% of participants male.

To note about this clone: Its antigen remains unknown.

The repertoire was sequenced with immunoSEQ multiplex PCR; TCRdb's copy has only in-frame clones and lacks some. The sample gives 60,000 to 75,000 clones, 90% to 95% of which show up once; roughly 20% is in the top ten. The CDR3 consists of 14 residues. V lost 9 bases and J lost 5; bases outside the gene matches: 12. CDR1 is SNHLY, CDR2 FYNNEI, per germline. Study findings and constraints: Expanded peripheral T cell antigen specificity was not determined.

The specimen was CD4+ or CD8+ T cells sorted from blood, collected in a trial of the OX40 agonist ivuxolimab. This sequence joins TRBV2 and TRBJ2-7; 8 bases line up with TRBD2. This TCR came from an adult with an advanced solid tumor such as melanoma, head and neck, liver or kidney cancer. Here the CDR3 DNA reads TGTGCCAGTGGGGGGAGTAGCGGGATCAACGAGCAGTACTTC. Translated, it gives CASGGSSGINEQYF.